These 20 T cell receptor beta chains came from one sample sequenced in a study of monozygotic twins with cystic fibrosis. Using immunoSEQ multiplex PCR, the repertoire was profiled, and TCRdb retains in-frame clones only, with some absent. Here the sample spans approximately 17,000 clones, around 96% being singletons. Sequencing was done on a sample of blood. All receptors come from a girl aged 2 to 9 with cystic fibrosis.

The table lists this clone with a count of one. V gene TRBV5-6 combines with J gene TRBJ1-6; unclear D gene. Germline V lookup: CDR1 SGHDT, CDR2 YYEEEE. This CDR3 has 14 residues. The V and J ends lost 1 base and 13 bases respectively, with 15 bases between them. CDR3: CASSLPSGVGPLHF. The CDR3 DNA reads as TGTGCCAGCAGCTTGCCGTCTGGGGTCGGGCCCCTCCACTTT.

The chain is built from TRBV5-1 and TRBJ2-1; 8 bases line up with TRBD2. The V gene end was trimmed by 2 bases and the J gene end by 0 bases; junction bases not matched to a gene: 10. Germline values: CDR1 SGHRS, CDR2 YFSETQ. This CDR3 contains 18 residues. CDR3 loop: CASSFGGLDPSSYNEQFF. In nucleotides, the CDR3 is TGCGCCAGCAGCTTTGGGGGACTAGACCCGAGCTCCTACAATGAGCAGTTCTTC.

This chain joins TRBV2 and TRBJ1-1; D is undetermined. This CDR3 comprises 13 residues. Per germline, CDR1 SNHLY and CDR2 FYNNEI. V was cut by 8 bases and J by 2 bases, with 12 bases left in between. CDR3 sequence (DNA): TGTGCCAGCTCGGCCCAGTTTAACACTGAAGCTTTCTTT. Translated: CASSAQFNTEAFF.

The gene calls are TRBV20-1 and TRBJ1-6, with no clear D. From germline, CDR1 is DFQATT and CDR2 SNEGSKA (reference sequence). V dropped 1 base and J dropped 14 bases, with 6 bases sitting between them. The CDR3 covers 10 residues. The CDR3 sequence is CSARGHSLHF. CDR3 coding DNA: TGCAGTGCTAGAGGACATTCCCTCCACTTT.

This clone showed up just once. The chain links TRBV25-1 to TRBJ1-2; D gene uncertain. The CDR3 runs 14 residues. The germline V gene has CDR1 MGHDK and CDR2 SYGVNS. Deletions cut 0 bases from V and 1 base from J, with 6 bases between. In DNA form, the CDR3 reads TGTGCCAGCAGTGAATACGGTGGTAACTATGGCTACACCTTC. Its translation: CASSEYGGNYGYTF.

DNA for the CDR3: TGTGCCAGCAGCGTCAGAGGGTCTAATGAAAAACTGTTTTTT. Its protein is CASSVRGSNEKLFF. The gene calls are TRBV9 and TRBJ1-4; unclear D gene. Trimming cost V 2 bases and J 3 bases, with 8 bases left between them. Germline CDR1 and CDR2: SGDLS and YYNGEE. The CDR3 has 14 residues.

The chain combines TRBV18 with TRBJ2-7, with D maybe TRBD1 (7 bases). V lost 6 bases to trimming and J lost 3 bases, with 12 bases between them. The germline CDR1 and CDR2 sequences are KGHSH and LQKENI. The CDR3 has 13 residues. CDR3 DNA sequence: TGTGCCAGCTCTGTGCGGGACAGCTACGAGCAGTACTTC. This sequence encodes CASSVRDSYEQYF.

The CDR3 sequence is CASSPTGISNQPQHF. The CDR3 bases are TGTGCCAGTAGTCCGACAGGGATTAGCAATCAGCCCCAGCATTTT. V and J are TRBV19 and TRBJ1-5, with TRBD1 identical over 7 bases. Germline-derived CDR1 and CDR2 are LNHDA and SQIVND (reference sequence). Losses at the gene ends were 5 bases for V and 0 bases for J; bases not matched to a gene: 4. This CDR3 is 15 amino acids long.

This clone was observed once. The chain uses TRBV29-1 and TRBJ1-2; D perhaps matches TRBD1 (6 bases). This CDR3 region has 12 residues. CDR1 is SQVTM, CDR2 ANQGSEA, per germline. V was pared by 5 bases and J by 8 bases, with 15 bases between. Here the CDR3 reads CSVTFEGEGYTF. The CDR3, as DNA: TGCAGCGTTACGTTTGAGGGGGAAGGCTACACCTTC.

The count of this clone is one. This rearrangement joins TRBV19 to TRBJ1-2; TRBD1 matches 7 bases. The CDR3 contains 13 residues. From germline, CDR1 is LNHDA and CDR2 SQIVND (reference sequence). V dropped 8 bases and J dropped 4; count of bases not matched to a gene: 7. The CDR3 DNA reads as TGTGCCAGTTCACCGGACAGGAGCTATGGCTACACCTTC. Translated, it gives CASSPDRSYGYTF.

The chain links TRBV2 to TRBJ2-1; 8 positions match TRBD2. The CDR3 covers 14 residues. Germline-derived CDR1 and CDR2 are SNHLY and FYNNEI. The ends lost 2 bases at V and 9 bases at J; junction bases unmatched: 6. This CDR3 reads CASSETGGPSEQFF. For the CDR3, the DNA is TGTGCCAGCAGTGAAACGGGGGGGCCTAGTGAGCAGTTCTTC.

The chain links TRBV2 to TRBJ2-7, with 11 bases fitting TRBD2. The germline gives CDR1 SNHLY, CDR2 FYNNEI. The CDR3 is made up of 16 amino acids. After removal of 4 bases from V and 5 bases from J, the junction contained 10 bases not matched to a gene. The CDR3 is CASSVVLAGAHDEQYF. CDR3 in DNA: TGTGCCAGCAGTGTAGTACTAGCGGGGGCCCACGACGAGCAGTACTTC.

V gene TRBV7-2 combines with J gene TRBJ1-1, with 7 bases aligning to TRBD1. Trimming at V came to 5 bases and at J to 5 bases, leaving 5 bases not matched to a gene. The CDR3 covers 13 residues. Germline V gives CDR1 SGHTA, CDR2 FQGNSA. The CDR3 sequence is CASSESRGTEAFF. DNA for the CDR3: TGTGCCAGCAGCGAATCCAGGGGGACTGAAGCTTTCTTT.

V usage is TRBV6-6 and J usage is TRBJ1-6; D perhaps matches TRBD1 (6 bases). V lost 0 bases to trimming and J lost 10 bases, with 13 bases between them. This CDR3 contains 15 residues. Germline CDR1 and CDR2: MNHNY and SVGAGI (reference sequence). The CDR3 DNA reads as TGTGCCAGCAGTTACTCTCTGGGGGCACAGTCACCCCTCCACTTT. This encodes CASSYSLGAQSPLHF.

The CDR3: CASSSRDDRSYNEQFF. CDR3 bases: TGTGCCAGCAGCTCGAGAGATGACAGGAGTTACAATGAGCAGTTCTTC. The chain combines TRBV11-3 with TRBJ2-1; weak D call: TRBD1 (6 bases). Germline CDR1 reads SGHNT; CDR2 reads YENEEA. This CDR3 spans 16 amino acids. V shed 4 bases and J shed 4 bases, with 17 bases lying between them.

The chain couples TRBV27 to TRBJ1-6; 12 nucleotides line up with TRBD1. J lost 3 bases, V lost 3 bases, and 12 bases had no gene match. Germline CDR1 MNHEY, CDR2 SMNVEV (reference sequence). CDR3 length: 20 residues. The CDR3 DNA is TGTGCCAGCAGTTTTCTGATGTTGGGACAGGGGGCCATCTATAATTCACCCCTCCACTTT. Translation gives CASSFLMLGQGAIYNSPLHF.

The chain has TRBV2 and TRBJ1-1, with a tentative D call TRBD1 (6 bases). The CDR3 is made up of 15 amino acids. The germline gives CDR1 SNHLY, CDR2 FYNNEI. Trimming cost V 2 bases and J 5 bases, with 15 bases left between them. CDR3 DNA sequence: TGTGCCAGCAGTGAATCGCCACCAGGGGAAACTGAAGCTTTCTTT. Translating gives CASSESPPGETEAFF.

The V call is TRBV18, the J call TRBJ2-7; no firm D call. V dropped 1 base and J dropped 7 bases, with 11 bases sitting between them. Germline assignment: CDR1 KGHSH and CDR2 LQKENI. This CDR3 contains 13 residues. The CDR3 here is CASSPHKNGEQYF. The DNA of the CDR3 is TGTGCCAGCTCACCACATAAAAACGGGGAGCAGTACTTC.

The chain carries TRBV15 and TRBJ1-1; the D is unclear. CDR3 size: 14 residues. V shed 3 bases and J shed 4 bases, with 12 bases lying between them. From germline, CDR1 is LNHNV and CDR2 YYDKDF (reference sequence). Here the CDR3 reads CATSSQTVGTEAFF. CDR3 DNA sequence: TGTGCCACCAGCAGTCAGACCGTAGGCACTGAAGCTTTCTTT.

The chain employs TRBV5-1 and TRBJ2-5; D possibly corresponds to TRBD1 (6 bases). The germline CDR1 and CDR2 sequences are SGHRS and YFSETQ. Trimming left V 4 bases short and J 4 bases short, with 23 bases between. The CDR3 has 17 amino acids. CDR3 nucleotides: TGCGCCAGCAGCCTAACGGAGAGGGGGAATGCTGGAGAGACCCAGTACTTC. Protein: CASSLTERGNAGETQYF. Drawing the rest from reference TRBV5-1 and TRBJ2-5, the complete variable domain is KAGVTQTPRYLIKTRGQQVTLSCSPISGHRSVSWYQQTPGQGLQFLFEYFSETQRNKGNFPGRFSGRQFSNSRSEMNVSTLELGDSALYLCASSLTERGNAGETQYFGPGTRLLVL.